This TCR beta chain was observed in a study of shared clonotypes between healthy human individuals. CDR1 and CDR2 from the germline V gene are MNHEY and SMNVEV (reference sequence). The CDR3 contains 17 residues. V was shortened by 7 bases and J by 0 bases, with 20 bases between the two germline ends. Here immunoSEQ multiplex PCR was the method, and the copy in TCRdb shows in-frame clones only, minus some. The sample yields approximately 2.3 million clones, approximately 95% seen once. This receptor was taken from a man younger than 35 in good health. Some clones in this sample may be carry-over from other donors' samples. This rearrangement joins TRBV27 to TRBJ2-3; D tentatively reads TRBD1 or TRBD2 (8 bases each). Input material: naive CD4+ T cells from PBMCs. The subset: CD45RA+ positively selected. CDR3 protein: CASKDSGTGWSTDTQYF. Written as DNA, the CDR3 is TGTGCCAGCAAAGATAGCGGGACAGGATGGAGCACAGATACGCAGTATTTT.